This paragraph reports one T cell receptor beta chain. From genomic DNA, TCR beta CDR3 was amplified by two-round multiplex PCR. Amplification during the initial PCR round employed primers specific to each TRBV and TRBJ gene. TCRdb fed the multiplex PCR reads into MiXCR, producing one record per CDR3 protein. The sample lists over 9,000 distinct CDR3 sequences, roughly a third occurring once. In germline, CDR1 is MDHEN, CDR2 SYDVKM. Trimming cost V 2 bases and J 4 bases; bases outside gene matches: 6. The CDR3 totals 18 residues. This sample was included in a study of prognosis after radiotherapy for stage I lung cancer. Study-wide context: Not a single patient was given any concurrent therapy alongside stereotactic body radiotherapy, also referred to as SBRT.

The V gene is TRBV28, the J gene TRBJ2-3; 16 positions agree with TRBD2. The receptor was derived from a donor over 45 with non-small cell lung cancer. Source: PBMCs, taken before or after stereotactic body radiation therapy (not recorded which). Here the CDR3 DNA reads TGTGCCAGCAGTTTAAGGGGACTAGCGGGAGGGCCGTCAGATACGCAGTATTTT. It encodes CASSLRGLAGGPSDTQYF.